This record looks at one T cell receptor (beta chain) sequence and its context. Its antigen is still unknown. Its ends do not fully match the called genes, so a read error is possible. This entry is derived from a study of tumor and adjacent non-tumor tissue in lung cancer. A modified ARM-PCR protocol with three rounds of nested PCR amplified TCRbeta. From the multiplex PCR reads, TCRdb called clonotypes with MiXCR, one entry per CDR3 protein. The sample yields around 50,000 distinct CDR3 sequences, around 59% seen once. No cell sorting was done before RNA was extracted from the tissue. This non-tumor lung sample came from over 3 cm beyond the tumor edge. Notes on the study in general: Top 100 clones took a larger repertoire share in normal lung. Tumor tissue had significantly higher TCR diversity than normal lung.

The CDR3 extends over 12 amino acids. In germline, CDR1 is DFQATT, CDR2 SNEGSKA (reference sequence). Sequences were obtained from distant non-tumor lung tissue. The receptor's source is a woman between 65 and 79 years old with non-small cell lung cancer. The gene calls are TRBV20-1 and TRBJ2-7; D is undetermined. DNA of the CDR3: TGTAGTGCTACCGGAGTCCCGGACGAGCAGTACTTC. It encodes CSATGVPDEQYF.